The clone carrying this T cell receptor (beta chain) was picked up a small number of times. CDR3 length: 12 amino acids. Germline CDR1 SEHNR, CDR2 FQNEAQ (reference sequence). Trimming took off 3 bases at V and 7 bases at J, with 10 bases between the two ends. This entry is derived from a study of identical twins. Each CDR3 protein is one row after TCRdb ran MiXCR on the 5' RACE reads. The sample has under 300,000 distinct CDR3 sequences; around 6.5% are singletons. This sample was shared with a second study, whose subject was T cells expressing NK-cell markers.

The rearrangement joins TRBV7-9 to TRBJ2-7; TRBD1 is a possible D gene (6 bases). This clonotype was obtained from a woman aged 18 to 35 in good health. The specimen was CD8+ T cells sorted from blood. CDR3 protein: CASSFDRTEQYF. The CDR3 DNA follows: TGTGCCAGCAGCTTCGACAGGACGGAGCAGTACTTC.